Following are 17 T cell receptor beta chains from one sample sequenced in a study of cytomegalovirus exposure and HLA in healthy donors. This PCR relied on a set of 60 Vbeta primers and 13 Jbeta primers. Measured with immunoSEQ multiplex PCR; TCRdb has only the in-frame clones, and not every one. The data show 180,000 or so clones, about 79% seen once. Sequenced material: PBMCs. The source is a man aged 45 to 65 in good health and CMV-seropositive.

This chain uses TRBV4-1 with TRBJ2-2; weak D call: TRBD1 (5 bases). The CDR3 has 16 residues. The V end lost 1 base, the J end lost 5 bases, and 14 bases lay between the germline ends. From germline, CDR1 is MGHRA and CDR2 YSYEKL. CDR3 loop: CASSQGAQGFTGELFF. In DNA form, the CDR3 reads TGCGCCAGCAGCCAAGGGGCCCAGGGTTTTACCGGGGAGCTGTTTTTT.

The rearrangement uses TRBV5-4 and TRBJ1-4; D unclear. In germline, CDR1 is SGHNT, CDR2 YYREEE (reference sequence). V was cut by 0 bases and J by 4 bases, with 10 bases left in between. This CDR3 comprises 15 residues. Written as DNA, the CDR3 is TGTGCCAGCAGCTTGGATCCAGGATTTAATGAAAAACTGTTTTTT. It yields the protein CASSLDPGFNEKLFF.

This sequence joins TRBV28 and TRBJ1-2; no clear D. The CDR3 contains 14 residues. Between the trimmed V and J ends, which lost 5 bases and 2 bases, there was a span of 12 bases. Germline CDR1 and CDR2: MDHEN and SYDVKM. CDR3 residues: CASSGRAGNYGYTF. The DNA of the CDR3 is TGTGCCAGCAGTGGCCGGGCGGGAAACTATGGCTACACCTTC.

This clone was recorded a few times. This chain connects TRBV7-2 to TRBJ2-1, with 8 nucleotides matching TRBD2. With 2 bases clipped from V and 9 bases from J, the junction kept 6 bases outside the gene matches. This CDR3 contains 14 residues. Germline V gene lookup returns CDR1 SGHTA and CDR2 FQGNSA. CDR3 sequence: CASSLTGLVGEQFF. The CDR3 DNA sequence: TGTGCCAGCAGCTTAACGGGACTAGTTGGTGAGCAGTTCTTC. Drawing the rest from reference TRBV7-2 and TRBJ2-1, the complete variable domain is GAGVSQSPSNKVTEKGKDVELRCDPISGHTALYWYRQSLGQGLEFLIYFQGNSAPDKSGLPSDRFSAERTGGSVSTLTIQRTQQEDSAVYLCASSLTGLVGEQFFGPGTRLTVL.

This clone was observed a few times. The chain joins TRBV5-4 to TRBJ1-3, with a tentative D call TRBD1 (6 bases). The V end lost 1 base, the J end lost 4 bases, and 12 bases lay between the germline ends. This CDR3 contains 15 residues. Germline V gene lookup returns CDR1 SGHNT and CDR2 YYREEE (reference sequence). In DNA form, the CDR3 reads TGTGCCAGCAGCTTGATCACAGGGTCGGGAAACACCATATATTTT. Translated, it gives CASSLITGSGNTIYF.

The chain carries TRBV2 and TRBJ1-1; no definite D call. Germline V gene lookup returns CDR1 SNHLY and CDR2 FYNNEI. The CDR3 covers 14 residues. V was cut by 8 bases and J by 1 base, with 14 bases left in between. The CDR3 DNA sequence: TGTGCCAGCGTGTTGCAACTGCAGAACACTGAAGCTTTCTTT. It codes for CASVLQLQNTEAFF.

The gene calls are TRBV5-1 and TRBJ2-5; 9 positions match TRBD1. Germline CDR1 reads SGHRS; CDR2 reads YFSETQ. V dropped 4 bases and J dropped 5; count of bases not matched to a gene: 15. The CDR3 runs 17 residues. The CDR3 loop reads CASSPPPRQGEWETQYF. The CDR3 DNA reads TGCGCCAGCAGCCCCCCCCCACGACAGGGGGAATGGGAGACCCAGTACTTC.

This chain uses TRBV28 with TRBJ2-7; 8 nucleotides agree with TRBD1. The CDR3 covers 14 residues. Per the germline V gene, CDR1 is MDHEN and CDR2 is SYDVKM. V gave up 6 bases and J gave up 7 bases; unmatched junction bases: 11. The CDR3 DNA follows: TGTGCCAGCAGCCAACAGGGGGGTATCGGTGAGCAGTACGTC. Translation: CASSQQGGIGEQYV.

This clone came up once. The rearrangement joins TRBV29-1 to TRBJ1-1, with D possibly matching TRBD1 (6 bases). The CDR3 has 10 amino acids. CDR1 and CDR2 (germline): SQVTM, ANQGSEA. Trimming cost V 7 bases and J 4 bases, with 7 bases left between them. The CDR3 sequence is CSGGLTEAFF. DNA of the CDR3: TGCAGCGGGGGGCTCACTGAAGCTTTCTTT.

J is TRBJ1-6 and V is TRBV7-6; D is uncertain. The germline CDR1 and CDR2 sequences are SGHVS and FNYEAQ. This CDR3 is built from 16 residues. V dropped 1 base and J dropped 0 bases, with 7 bases sitting between them. DNA for the CDR3: TGTGCCAGCAGCTTAGTTCCGGGCTCCTATAATTCACCCCTCCACTTT. It translates to CASSLVPGSYNSPLHF.

This clone was seen a handful of times. The gene calls are TRBV5-5 and TRBJ2-3, with D perhaps TRBD2 (5 bases). The CDR3 loop spans 14 amino acids. The V end was cut by 1 base, the J end by 4 bases, with 10 bases between. Germline V gene sequence: CDR1 SGHKS, CDR2 YYEKEE (reference sequence). The CDR3 nucleotides are TGTGCCAGCAGCTTGAGTCTAGCATCAGATACGCAGTATTTT. Its translation is CASSLSLASDTQYF.

This chain links TRBV11-2 with TRBJ1-1; D not resolved. V dropped 1 base and J dropped 11 bases, with 5 bases sitting between them. This CDR3 region has 10 residues. Germline lookup yields CDR1 SGHAT and CDR2 FQNNGV. CDR3 in amino acids: CASSLVRAFF. CDR3 in DNA: TGTGCCAGCAGCTTAGTGCGGGCTTTCTTT.

This chain uses TRBV25-1 with TRBJ1-2; D is unresolved. V dropped 3 bases and J dropped 9 bases, with 14 bases sitting between them. Germline V lookup: CDR1 MGHDK, CDR2 SYGVNS. This CDR3 spans 13 amino acids. The CDR3 is CASSESQLHRYTF. For the CDR3, the DNA is TGTGCCAGCAGTGAGTCACAGCTCCATCGCTACACCTTC.

CDR3 coding DNA: TGTGCCAGCAGTGCCCTGACGGGGTCCGGGGAGCTGTTTTTT. This encodes CASSALTGSGELFF. The V and J genes are TRBV25-1 and TRBJ2-2, with a weak D call TRBD2 (5 bases). The CDR3 runs 14 residues. Germline loops: CDR1 MGHDK, CDR2 SYGVNS. V was shortened by 4 bases and J by 6 bases, with 12 bases between the two germline ends.

The V and J genes are TRBV28 and TRBJ1-6; tentatively, D is TRBD1 (5 bases). CDR3 length: 14 residues. The V and J ends lost 4 bases and 6 bases respectively, with 10 bases between them. From germline, CDR1 is MDHEN and CDR2 SYDVKM. CDR3 loop: CASSSGVTNSPLHF. CDR3 DNA sequence: TGTGCCAGCAGTTCGGGGGTAACTAATTCACCCCTCCACTTT.

This clone was observed a single time. The chain is built from TRBV19 and TRBJ1-1; 11 bases fit TRBD1. Germline V gene sequence: CDR1 LNHDA, CDR2 SQIVND (reference sequence). V lost 3 bases to trimming and J lost 2 bases; unmatched junction nucleotides: 5. There are 16 residues in the CDR3. The CDR3 loop is CASSMDRGPRNTEAFF. As DNA, the CDR3 is TGTGCCAGTAGTATGGACAGGGGGCCGAGAAACACTGAAGCTTTCTTT.

The chain is built from TRBV28 and TRBJ1-4; 8 nucleotides line up with TRBD1. CDR1 is MDHEN, CDR2 SYDVKM, per germline. The length of the CDR3 is 15 residues. J lost 5 bases, V lost 7 bases, and 9 bases had no gene match. The CDR3 bases are TGTGCCAGCACCTTCCGGGACAGGACCAATGAAAAACTGTTTTTT. Residues: CASTFRDRTNEKLFF.